The present T cell receptor (beta chain) was sequenced within a study of blood T cell repertoires in COVID-19. Study-level background: The United States, Italy and Spain supplied acute and convalescent COVID-19 samples. T cells, B-cell-depleted T cells, or PBMCs supplied cDNA or gDNA.

The V gene's germline CDR1 is GTSNPN and CDR2 SVGIG (reference sequence). CDR3 length: 15 residues. V was pared by 0 bases and J by 0 bases, with 9 bases between. Produced via immunoSEQ multiplex PCR; TCRdb's table is partial and in-frame only. The sample lists roughly 250,000 clones; 75% to 90% were seen once. The material sequenced was peripheral blood. The V gene is TRBV30, the J gene TRBJ1-3; TRBD1 might be the D (6 bases). The origin of this receptor is a woman aged 55-69 years with active or convalescent COVID-19. CDR3 sequence (DNA): TGTGCCTGGAGTGTCGGGGGGCTCTCTGGAAACACCATATATTTT. Residues: CAWSVGGLSGNTIYF.